A single sample is the source of the 17 T cell receptor beta chains below, sequenced in a study of blood T cells in healthy people across ages. Through a sample-barcoded 5' primer and a J-beta primer mix, a second PCR was run for roughly 7 to 12 cycles. TCRdb called the 5' RACE reads again in MiXCR, with one record for every CDR3 protein. The profile shows roughly 1,500,000 distinct CDR3 sequences, about 35% of them singletons. The sequencing input was blood. The receptors originated from a woman aged 25-40 years in good health.

This clonotype showed up many times. The chain uses TRBV12-3 or TRBV12-4 and TRBJ2-1; TRBD1 or TRBD2 may be the D gene (6 bases each). The CDR3 loop spans 15 amino acids. The ends were cut back, 6 bases at V and 3 bases at J, with 15 bases in the middle. CDR3 residues: CASSLGGADYNEQFF. Here the CDR3 DNA reads TGTGCCAGCAGCCTGGGGGGCGCGGACTACAATGAGCAGTTCTTC.

The V and J genes are TRBV27 and TRBJ2-7; a weak D match, TRBD2 (6 bases). The J call could be wrong; TRBJ2-5 is a better fit for the DNA end. This CDR3 is 16 amino acids long. The V gene's germline CDR1 is MNHEY and CDR2 SMNVEV (reference sequence). This chain's CDR3 is CASSLSRGSSIETQYF. The CDR3 DNA follows: TGTGCCAGCAGTTTATCGCGGGGCTCTTCCATTGAGACCCAGTACTTC.

The rearrangement links TRBV14 to TRBJ2-4, with 10 bases that match TRBD2. The DNA matches TRBJ2-7 better at its end, which makes the J call doubtful. Germline loops: CDR1 SGHDN, CDR2 FVKESK. The CDR3 runs 16 residues. The CDR3, as DNA: TGTGCCAGCAGCTCTCGCCGGGCTAGCGGGGGCAACGAGCAGTACTTC. Its translation: CASSSRRASGGNEQYF.

There are a few counts of this clonotype. This chain uses TRBV7-9 with TRBJ1-1, with TRBD1 as a possible D gene (5 bases). In germline, CDR1 is SEHNR, CDR2 FQNEAQ (reference sequence). Trimming removed 1 base at V and 0 bases at J, with 12 bases between. This CDR3 is built from 16 residues. The CDR3 DNA sequence: TGTGCCAGCAGCTTAGGGGAAGACAGAGTGAACACTGAAGCTTTCTTT. Translating it yields CASSLGEDRVNTEAFF.

The chain joins TRBV27 to TRBJ2-1, with TRBD2 as a possible D gene (6 bases). V lost 4 bases and J lost 4, with 23 bases in between. CDR1 is MNHEY, CDR2 SMNVEV, per germline (reference sequence). The CDR3 is 18 amino acids. CDR3 bases: TGTGCCAGCAGTTCGCGAGGGACGGGAGCTACGTTATACAATGAGCAGTTCTTC. Its protein is CASSSRGTGATLYNEQFF.

The table lists this clonotype with a few counts. The rearrangement uses TRBV18 and TRBJ2-3, with 13 positions matching TRBD2. The junction had 3 bases not matched to a gene; V was cut back by 2 bases and J by 4 bases. Germline-derived CDR1 and CDR2 are KGHSH and LQKENI. This CDR3 has 16 residues. The CDR3 nucleotides are TGTGCCAGCTCACCAAACGGACTAGCGGGAGCAGATACGCAGTATTTT. This translates into CASSPNGLAGADTQYF.

The chain recombines TRBV29-1 with TRBJ2-4; 11 bases line up with TRBD2. The germline V gene encodes CDR1 SQVTM and CDR2 ANQGSEA. CDR3 size: 14 residues. V trimming: 1 base; J trimming: 13 bases; junction bases outside the gene matches: 9. The CDR3 sequence: CSVEGLAGGREQYF. The DNA of the CDR3 is TGCAGCGTTGAAGGGTTAGCGGGAGGGCGAGAGCAGTACTTC.

The chain employs TRBV30 and TRBJ1-1; the D is unclear. Trimming pared 4 bases from V and 3 bases from J, leaving 12 bases between. The length of the CDR3 is 13 residues. CDR1 is GTSNPN and CDR2 is SVGIG in the germline V gene (reference sequence). The CDR3 DNA sequence: TGTGCCTGGACGGGAGCCAGAGACACTGAAGCTTTCTTT. Protein sequence: CAWTGARDTEAFF.

The V gene is TRBV11-1, the J gene TRBJ2-3; 10 bases fit TRBD2. V was pared by 3 bases and J by 1 base, with 4 bases of the junction left unmatched. The CDR3 runs to 16 residues. Germline V gene data show CDR1 as SGHAT and CDR2 as FQDESV (reference sequence). Written as DNA, the CDR3 is TGTGCCAGCAGCTTCCAGCGGGGGGGACGCACAGATACGCAGTATTTT. Its translation is CASSFQRGGRTDTQYF. The entire variable domain, with the rest obtained from reference TRBV11-1 and TRBJ2-3, is as follows: EAEVAQSPRYKITEKSQAVAFWCDPISGHATLYWYRQILGQGPELLVQFQDESVVDDSQLPKDRFSAERLKGVDSTLKIQPAELGDSAMYLCASSFQRGGRTDTQYFGPGTRLTVL.

This clonotype was seen only a few times. CDR3 sequence (DNA): TGTGCCAGCAGTTACATGCGGAACGAGCAGTACTTC. It specifies CASSYMRNEQYF. V and J are TRBV6-6 and TRBJ2-7; D gene ambiguous. The CDR3 is 12 residues long. Trimming stripped 2 bases from V and 5 bases from J, with 7 bases between. In germline, CDR1 is MNHNY, CDR2 SVGAGI (reference sequence).

The chain combines TRBV6-5 with TRBJ2-1; D perhaps matches TRBD1 (6 bases). V lost 0 bases, J lost 5 bases, and 23 bases lay in between. The CDR3 is 19 amino acids. CDR1 MNHEY and CDR2 SVGAGI come from the germline V gene. CDR3 DNA: TGTGCCAGCAGTTACTCGGTGGAGATCCCTGGTCAGGGGAACAATGAGCAGTTCTTC. This codes for CASSYSVEIPGQGNNEQFF.

This clonotype was seen more than once but under ten times. V and J are TRBV13 and TRBJ1-2; D unclear. Germline assignment: CDR1 PRHDT and CDR2 FYEKMQ (reference sequence). V lost 8 bases to trimming and J lost 2 bases, with 15 bases between them. The CDR3 length is 14 residues. This CDR3 reads CASFSLVKNYGYTF. The CDR3 DNA reads TGTGCCAGCTTCTCATTGGTTAAGAACTATGGCTACACCTTC.

Worth noting for this clonotype: An end of the junction does not agree with germline; a read error may underlie this. The chain joins TRBV10-3 to TRBJ1-1; D uncertain. Germline loops: CDR1 ENHRY, CDR2 SYGVKD. The CDR3 contains 12 residues. The CDR3 protein is CAISESTSRAFF. The DNA of the CDR3 is TGTGCCATAAGTGAGTCTACGTCCAGGGCTTTCTTT.

The chain uses TRBV20-1 and TRBJ1-1; 7 nucleotides agree with TRBD1. V lost 5 bases to trimming and J lost 2 bases; unmatched junction nucleotides: 14. In germline, CDR1 is DFQATT, CDR2 SNEGSKA (reference sequence). The CDR3 loop spans 16 amino acids. CDR3 nucleotides: TGCAGTGCTTCGGACAGGCTAAAGGGTTACAACACTGAAGCTTTCTTT. This translates into CSASDRLKGYNTEAFF.

This clonotype showed up just a few times. V and J are TRBV14 and TRBJ2-5; TRBD2 matches at 7 bases. Matching the DNA end better, TRBJ2-7 makes the J call doubtful. Germline values: CDR1 SGHDN, CDR2 FVKESK. The CDR3 loop spans 14 amino acids. This CDR3 reads CADREGLLPPEQYF. CDR3 sequence (DNA): TGTGCCGATAGGGAGGGACTACTGCCGCCCGAGCAGTACTTC.

Remarks on this clonotype: The junction differs from germline at one of its ends, possibly a read error. The chain couples TRBV7-8 to TRBJ2-3; D perhaps matches TRBD2 (5 bases). CDR1 is SGHVS, CDR2 FQNEAQ, per germline. The CDR3 covers 15 residues. CDR3 coding DNA: TGTGCCAGCAGCCCCGGGGAATCTAGCACAGATGCGCAGTATTTT. This sequence encodes CASSPGESSTDAQYF. Full variable domain (outside the CDR3, taken from reference TRBV7-8 and TRBJ2-3): GAGVSQSPRYKVAKRGQDVALRCDPISGHVSLFWYQQALGQGPEFLTYFQNEAQLDKSGLPSDRFFAERPEGSVSTLKIQRTQQEDSAVYLCASSPGESSTDAQYFGPGTRLTVL.

The rearrangement joins TRBV20-1 to TRBJ2-7; a weak D match, TRBD2 (5 bases). This CDR3 contains 11 residues. CDR1 is DFQATT and CDR2 is SNEGSKA in the germline V gene (reference sequence). The ends were cut back, 3 bases at V and 6 bases at J, with 9 bases in the middle. The CDR3 loop is CSARIRGEQYF. The CDR3 coding sequence is TGCAGTGCTAGGATCCGGGGCGAGCAGTACTTC.